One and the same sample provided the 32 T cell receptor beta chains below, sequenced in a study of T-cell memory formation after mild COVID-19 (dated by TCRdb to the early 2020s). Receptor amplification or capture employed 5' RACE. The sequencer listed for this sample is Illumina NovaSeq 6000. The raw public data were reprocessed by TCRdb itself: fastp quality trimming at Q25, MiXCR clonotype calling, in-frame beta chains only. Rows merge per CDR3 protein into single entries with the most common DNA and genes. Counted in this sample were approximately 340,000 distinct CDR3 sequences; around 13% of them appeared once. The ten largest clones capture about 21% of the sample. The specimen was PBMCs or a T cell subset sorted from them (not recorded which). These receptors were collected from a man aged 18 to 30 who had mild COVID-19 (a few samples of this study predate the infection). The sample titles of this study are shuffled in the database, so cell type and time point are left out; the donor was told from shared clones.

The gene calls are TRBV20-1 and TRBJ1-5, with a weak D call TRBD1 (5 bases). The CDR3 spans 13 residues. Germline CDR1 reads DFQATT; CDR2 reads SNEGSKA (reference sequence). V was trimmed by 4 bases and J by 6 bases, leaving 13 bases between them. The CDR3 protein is CSATTWGSQPQHF. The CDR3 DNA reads TGCAGTGCTACGACTTGGGGCAGTCAGCCCCAGCATTTT.

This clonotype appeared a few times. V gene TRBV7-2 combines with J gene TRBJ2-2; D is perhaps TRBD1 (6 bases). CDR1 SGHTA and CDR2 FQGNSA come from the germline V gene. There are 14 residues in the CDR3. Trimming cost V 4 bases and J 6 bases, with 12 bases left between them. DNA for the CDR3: TGTGCCAGCAGCTCAACAAGACAGGCCGGGGAGCTGTTTTTT. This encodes CASSSTRQAGELFF.

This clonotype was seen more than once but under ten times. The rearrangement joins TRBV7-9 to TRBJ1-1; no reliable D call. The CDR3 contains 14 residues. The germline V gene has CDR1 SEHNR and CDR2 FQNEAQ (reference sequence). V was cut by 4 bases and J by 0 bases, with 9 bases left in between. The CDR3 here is CASSSGNMNTEAFF. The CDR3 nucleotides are TGTGCCAGCAGCTCCGGAAACATGAACACTGAAGCTTTCTTT.

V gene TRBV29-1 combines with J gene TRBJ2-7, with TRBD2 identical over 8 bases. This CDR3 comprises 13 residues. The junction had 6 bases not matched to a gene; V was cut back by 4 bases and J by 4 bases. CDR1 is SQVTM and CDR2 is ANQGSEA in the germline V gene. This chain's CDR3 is CSVVLAGRYEQYV. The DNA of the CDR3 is TGCAGCGTTGTTCTAGCGGGTCGATACGAGCAGTACGTC.

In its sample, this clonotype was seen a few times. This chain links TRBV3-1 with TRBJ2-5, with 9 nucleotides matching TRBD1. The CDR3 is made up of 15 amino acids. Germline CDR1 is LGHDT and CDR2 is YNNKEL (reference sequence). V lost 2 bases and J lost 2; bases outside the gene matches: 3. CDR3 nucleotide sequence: TGTGCCAGCAGCCAACCCGGGACAGGGCAAGAGACCCAGTACTTC. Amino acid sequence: CASSQPGTGQETQYF.

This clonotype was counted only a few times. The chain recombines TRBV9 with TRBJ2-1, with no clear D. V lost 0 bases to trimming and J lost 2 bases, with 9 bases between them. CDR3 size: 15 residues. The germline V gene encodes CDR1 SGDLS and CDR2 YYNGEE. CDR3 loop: CASSVGPSTYNEQFF. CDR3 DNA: TGTGCCAGCAGCGTAGGCCCAAGCACCTACAATGAGCAGTTCTTC.

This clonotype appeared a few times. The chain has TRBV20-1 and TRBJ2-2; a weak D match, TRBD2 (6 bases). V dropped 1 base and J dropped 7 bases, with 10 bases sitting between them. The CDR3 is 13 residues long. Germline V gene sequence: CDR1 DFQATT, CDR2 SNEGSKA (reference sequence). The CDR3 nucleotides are TGCAGTGCTAGAGTGCGGGATGGCGGGGAGCTGTTTTTT. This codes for CSARVRDGGELFF.

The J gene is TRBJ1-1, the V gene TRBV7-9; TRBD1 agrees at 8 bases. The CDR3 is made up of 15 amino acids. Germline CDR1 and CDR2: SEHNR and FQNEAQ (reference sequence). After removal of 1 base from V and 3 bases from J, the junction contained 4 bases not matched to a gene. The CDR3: CASSLVVQGDTEAFF. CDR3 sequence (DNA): TGTGCCAGCAGCTTAGTGGTACAGGGGGACACTGAAGCTTTCTTT. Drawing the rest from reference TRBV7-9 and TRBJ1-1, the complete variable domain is DTGVSQNPRHKITKRGQNVTFRCDPISEHNRLYWYRQTLGQGPEFLTYFQNEAQLEKSRLLSDRFSAERPKGSFSTLEIQRTEQGDSAMYLCASSLVVQGDTEAFFGQGTRLTVV.

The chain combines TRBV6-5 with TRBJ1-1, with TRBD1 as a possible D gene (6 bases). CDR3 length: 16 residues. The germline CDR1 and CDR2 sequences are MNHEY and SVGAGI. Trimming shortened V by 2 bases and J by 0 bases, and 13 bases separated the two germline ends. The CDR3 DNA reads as TGTGCCAGCAGTTACCTCTGGACAGACATGAACACTGAAGCTTTCTTT. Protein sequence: CASSYLWTDMNTEAFF.

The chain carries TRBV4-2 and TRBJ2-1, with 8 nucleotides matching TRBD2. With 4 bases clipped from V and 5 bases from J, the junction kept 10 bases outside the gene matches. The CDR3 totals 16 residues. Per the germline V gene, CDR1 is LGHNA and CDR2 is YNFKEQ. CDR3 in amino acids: CASSPLIAGYDNEQFF. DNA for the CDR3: TGTGCCAGCAGCCCCCTGATAGCGGGGTACGACAATGAGCAGTTCTTC.

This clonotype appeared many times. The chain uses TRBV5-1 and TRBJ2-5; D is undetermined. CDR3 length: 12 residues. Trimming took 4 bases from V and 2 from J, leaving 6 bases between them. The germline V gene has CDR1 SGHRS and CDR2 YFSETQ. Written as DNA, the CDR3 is TGCGCCAGCAGCCAGACACAAGAGACCCAGTACTTC. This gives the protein CASSQTQETQYF.

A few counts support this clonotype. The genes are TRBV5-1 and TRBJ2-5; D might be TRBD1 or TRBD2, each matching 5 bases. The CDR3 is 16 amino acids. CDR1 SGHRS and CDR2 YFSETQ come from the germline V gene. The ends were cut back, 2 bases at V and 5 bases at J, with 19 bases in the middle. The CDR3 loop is CASSLRPGPPGETQYF. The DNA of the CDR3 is TGCGCCAGCAGCTTAAGGCCGGGGCCCCCGGGGGAGACCCAGTACTTC. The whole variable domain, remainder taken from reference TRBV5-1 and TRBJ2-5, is KAGVTQTPRYLIKTRGQQVTLSCSPISGHRSVSWYQQTPGQGLQFLFEYFSETQRNKGNFPGRFSGRQFSNSRSEMNVSTLELGDSALYLCASSLRPGPPGETQYFGPGTRLLVL.

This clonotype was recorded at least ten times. CDR3 amino acids: CASSLGQLGDVVGEQYV. As DNA, the CDR3 is TGCGCCAGCAGCTTGGGGCAGCTGGGGGACGTCGTTGGGGAGCAGTACGTC. The chain combines TRBV5-1 with TRBJ2-7; D tentatively reads TRBD1 or TRBD2 (5 bases each). Germline V gives CDR1 SGHRS, CDR2 YFSETQ. CDR3 length equals 17 residues. The V gene lost 0 bases and the J gene lost 7 bases, with 23 bases spanning the gap.

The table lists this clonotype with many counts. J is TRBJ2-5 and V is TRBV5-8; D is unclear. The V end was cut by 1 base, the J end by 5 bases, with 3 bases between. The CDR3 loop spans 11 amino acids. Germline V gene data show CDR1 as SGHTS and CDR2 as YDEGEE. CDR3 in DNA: TGTGCCAGCAGCTTGTGGGAGACCCAGTACTTC. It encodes CASSLWETQYF.

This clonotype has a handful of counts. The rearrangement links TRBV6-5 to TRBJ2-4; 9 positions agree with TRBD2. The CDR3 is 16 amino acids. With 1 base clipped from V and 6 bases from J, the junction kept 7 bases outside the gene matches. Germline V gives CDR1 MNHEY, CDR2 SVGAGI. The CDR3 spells CASSYWRGGLPNIQYF. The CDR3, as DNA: TGTGCCAGCAGTTACTGGCGGGGGGGCCTCCCAAACATTCAGTACTTC.

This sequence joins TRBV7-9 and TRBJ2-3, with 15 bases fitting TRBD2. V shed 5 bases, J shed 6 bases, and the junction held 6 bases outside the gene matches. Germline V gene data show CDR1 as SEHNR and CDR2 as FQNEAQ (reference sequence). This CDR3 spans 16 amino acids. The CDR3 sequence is CASSVSGLAGGDTQYF. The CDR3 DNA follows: TGTGCCAGCAGCGTCTCGGGACTAGCGGGGGGTGATACGCAGTATTTT.

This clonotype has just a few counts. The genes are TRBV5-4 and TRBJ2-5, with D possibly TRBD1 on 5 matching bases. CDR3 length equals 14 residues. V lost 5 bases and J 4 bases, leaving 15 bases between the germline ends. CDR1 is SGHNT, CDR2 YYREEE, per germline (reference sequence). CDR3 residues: CASRRPGKAETQYF. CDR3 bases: TGTGCCAGCAGGCGCCCAGGGAAGGCAGAGACCCAGTACTTC.

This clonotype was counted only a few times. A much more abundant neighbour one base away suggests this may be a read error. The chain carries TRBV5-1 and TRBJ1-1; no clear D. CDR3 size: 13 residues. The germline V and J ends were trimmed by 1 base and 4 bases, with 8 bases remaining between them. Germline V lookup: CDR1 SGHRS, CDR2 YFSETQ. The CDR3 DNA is TGCGCCAGCAGCTTGCAGGAAGGCACTGAAGCTTTCTTT. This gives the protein CASSLQEGTEAFF.

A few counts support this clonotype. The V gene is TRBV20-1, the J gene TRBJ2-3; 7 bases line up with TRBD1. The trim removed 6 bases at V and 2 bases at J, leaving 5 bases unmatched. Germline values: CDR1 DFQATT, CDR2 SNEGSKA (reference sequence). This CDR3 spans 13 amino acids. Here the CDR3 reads CSAPDRNTDTQYF. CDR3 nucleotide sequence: TGCAGTGCCCCGGACAGGAACACAGATACGCAGTATTTT.

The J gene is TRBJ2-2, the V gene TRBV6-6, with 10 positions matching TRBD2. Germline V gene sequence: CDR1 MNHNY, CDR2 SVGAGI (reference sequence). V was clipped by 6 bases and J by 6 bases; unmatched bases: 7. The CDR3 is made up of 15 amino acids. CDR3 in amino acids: CASRRTGTSAGELFF. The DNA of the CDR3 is TGTGCCAGCAGAAGAACCGGGACTAGCGCCGGGGAGCTGTTTTTT.

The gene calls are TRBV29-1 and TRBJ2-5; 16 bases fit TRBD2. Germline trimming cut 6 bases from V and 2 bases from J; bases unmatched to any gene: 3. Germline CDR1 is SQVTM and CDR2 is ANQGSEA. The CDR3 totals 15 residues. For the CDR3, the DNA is TGCAGCGTAACGGGACTAGCGGGGGGGCAAGAGACCCAGTACTTC. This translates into CSVTGLAGGQETQYF.

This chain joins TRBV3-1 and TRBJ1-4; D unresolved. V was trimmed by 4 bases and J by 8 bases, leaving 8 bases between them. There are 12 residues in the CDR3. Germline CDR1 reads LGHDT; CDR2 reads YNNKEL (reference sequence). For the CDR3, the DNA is TGTGCCAGCAGCCTGGGTCCCGAAAAACTGTTTTTT. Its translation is CASSLGPEKLFF.

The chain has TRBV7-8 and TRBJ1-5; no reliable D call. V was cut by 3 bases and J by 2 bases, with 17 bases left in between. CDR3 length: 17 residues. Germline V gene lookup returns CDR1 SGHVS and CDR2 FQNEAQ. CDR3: CASSLGRATEGNQPQHF. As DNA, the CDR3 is TGTGCCAGCAGCTTGGGCAGAGCAACGGAGGGCAATCAGCCCCAGCATTTT.

This CDR3 reads CASSLLGLAGLVNEQFF. The CDR3, as DNA: TGTGCCAGCAGCTTATTAGGGCTAGCGGGATTGGTCAATGAGCAGTTCTTC. This sequence joins TRBV7-9 and TRBJ2-1, with 9 bases that match TRBD2. J gave up 6 bases and V 2 bases, and 11 bases lay outside the gene matches. CDR3 length equals 17 residues. From germline, CDR1 is SEHNR and CDR2 FQNEAQ (reference sequence).

CDR3 sequence reads: CASRATAGTFNYGYTF. DNA for the CDR3: TGTGCCAGCAGGGCCACGGCAGGGACTTTCAACTATGGCTACACCTTC. The chain combines TRBV11-2 with TRBJ1-2, with a possible D match to TRBD1 (5 bases). Germline V lookup: CDR1 SGHAT, CDR2 FQNNGV. The V end lost 6 bases, the J end lost 2 bases, and 19 bases lay between the germline ends. The CDR3 is made up of 16 amino acids.

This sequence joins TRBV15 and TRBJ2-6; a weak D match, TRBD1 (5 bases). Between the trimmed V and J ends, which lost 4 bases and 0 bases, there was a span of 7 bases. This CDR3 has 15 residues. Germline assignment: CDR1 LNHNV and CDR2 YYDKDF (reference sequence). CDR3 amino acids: CATSTDSSGANVLTF. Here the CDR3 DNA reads TGTGCCACCAGCACTGACAGCTCTGGGGCCAACGTCCTGACTTTC.

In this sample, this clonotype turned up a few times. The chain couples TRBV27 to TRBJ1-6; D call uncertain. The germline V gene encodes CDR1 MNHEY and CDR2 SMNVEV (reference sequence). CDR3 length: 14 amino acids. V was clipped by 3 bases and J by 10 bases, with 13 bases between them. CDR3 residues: CASSFRPIESPLHF. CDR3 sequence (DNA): TGTGCCAGCAGTTTCCGGCCGATTGAGTCACCCCTCCACTTT.

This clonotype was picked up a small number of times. The CDR3 is CASSPLTGPSYEQYF. CDR3 nucleotide sequence: TGTGCCAGCTCACCATTGACAGGACCCTCCTACGAGCAGTACTTC. The gene calls are TRBV18 and TRBJ2-7; possibly TRBD1 for D (6 bases). The ends were cut back, 2 bases at V and 0 bases at J, with 11 bases in the middle. Germline loops: CDR1 KGHSH, CDR2 LQKENI. The CDR3 extends over 15 amino acids. The variable domain in full, completed from reference TRBV18 and TRBJ2-7, reads NAGVMQNPRHLVRRRGQEARLRCSPMKGHSHVYWYRQLPEEGLKFMVYLQKENIIDESGMPKERFSAEFPKEGPSILRIQQVVRGDSAAYFCASSPLTGPSYEQYFGPGTRLTVT.

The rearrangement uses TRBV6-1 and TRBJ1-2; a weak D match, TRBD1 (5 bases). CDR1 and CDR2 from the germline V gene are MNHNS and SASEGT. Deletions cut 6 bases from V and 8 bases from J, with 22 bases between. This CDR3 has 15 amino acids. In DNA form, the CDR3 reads TGTGCCAGCAGAAGGGCCGGGGCTCCCCTATGGGGCTACACCTTC. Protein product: CASRRAGAPLWGYTF.

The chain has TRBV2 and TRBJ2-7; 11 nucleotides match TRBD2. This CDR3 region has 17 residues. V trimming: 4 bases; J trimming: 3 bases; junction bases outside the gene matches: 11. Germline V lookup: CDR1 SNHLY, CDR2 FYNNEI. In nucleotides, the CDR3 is TGTGCCAGCAGTGTTGCTAGCGGGGGGCCAACGGGCTACGAGCAGTACTTC. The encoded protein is CASSVASGGPTGYEQYF.

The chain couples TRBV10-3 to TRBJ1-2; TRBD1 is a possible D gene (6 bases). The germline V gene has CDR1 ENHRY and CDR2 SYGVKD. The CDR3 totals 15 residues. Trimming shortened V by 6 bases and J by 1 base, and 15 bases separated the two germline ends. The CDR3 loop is CAISPRDRINYGYTF. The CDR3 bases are TGTGCCATCAGCCCTCGAGACAGGATTAACTATGGCTACACCTTC.

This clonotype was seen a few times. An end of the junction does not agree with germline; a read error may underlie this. CDR3 sequence reads: CASSQDRRVSRNTIYF. CDR3 nucleotide sequence: TGCGCCAGCAGCCAAGACCGAAGGGTCTCTCGAAACACCATATATTTT. This chain uses TRBV4-1 with TRBJ1-3; D is unclear. There are 16 residues in the CDR3. Germline V lookup: CDR1 MGHRA, CDR2 YSYEKL.